One sample yielded the 4 T cell receptor beta chains listed below, sequenced in a study of T-cell reconstitution after alpha-beta-depleted transplantation in children. Using unique molecular identifiers, the investigators prepared the TCRbeta library. One entry per CDR3 protein results from TCRdb running MiXCR on the PCR reads. The repertoire holds 150,000 to 200,000 distinct CDR3 sequences, with roughly 6% as singletons. This specimen was PBMCs, taken before TCRalphabeta/CD19-depleted stem cell transplant. Receptors originate from a girl under three years old with combined immunodeficiency, due to receive a stem cell transplant.

V usage is TRBV4-2 and J usage is TRBJ2-5, with TRBD2 matching over 7 bases. V lost 3 bases, J lost 4 bases, and 2 bases stayed unmatched. The CDR3 is made up of 13 amino acids. Germline V gene data show CDR1 as LGHNA and CDR2 as YNFKEQ. The CDR3 DNA reads as TGTGCCAGCAGCCACGGGGGGACAGAGACCCAGTACTTC. Amino acids: CASSHGGTETQYF.

The table lists this clonotype with many counts. This chain links TRBV5-1 with TRBJ2-2; D possibly corresponds to TRBD2 (5 bases). Per the germline V gene, CDR1 is SGHRS and CDR2 is YFSETQ. V lost 0 bases to trimming and J lost 0 bases, with 15 bases between them. The CDR3 loop spans 18 amino acids. The CDR3 here is CASSLALLGGSNTGELFF. The CDR3 DNA reads TGCGCCAGCAGCTTGGCCCTACTTGGAGGCTCGAACACCGGGGAGCTGTTTTTT.

This clonotype has a count of ten or more. The rearrangement uses TRBV20-1 and TRBJ2-1; the D gene is possibly TRBD2 (7 bases). CDR1 DFQATT and CDR2 SNEGSKA come from the germline V gene (reference sequence). CDR3 length: 15 residues. Trimming shortened V by 3 bases and J by 2 bases, and 14 bases separated the two germline ends. The CDR3 spells CSARGIGGAYNEQFF. The CDR3 nucleotides read TGCAGTGCTAGGGGGATAGGGGGGGCCTACAATGAGCAGTTCTTC.

In its sample, this clonotype was seen many times. V is TRBV5-1 and J is TRBJ2-7, with 9 bases that match TRBD1. The CDR3 loop spans 16 amino acids. Germline V gene sequence: CDR1 SGHRS, CDR2 YFSETQ. V shed 0 bases and J 6 bases; nucleotides not matched to a gene: 10. The CDR3 nucleotides are TGCGCCAGCAGCTTGGGTCCCGGGACAGGGTTCCCCGAGCAGTACTTC. As protein: CASSLGPGTGFPEQYF.